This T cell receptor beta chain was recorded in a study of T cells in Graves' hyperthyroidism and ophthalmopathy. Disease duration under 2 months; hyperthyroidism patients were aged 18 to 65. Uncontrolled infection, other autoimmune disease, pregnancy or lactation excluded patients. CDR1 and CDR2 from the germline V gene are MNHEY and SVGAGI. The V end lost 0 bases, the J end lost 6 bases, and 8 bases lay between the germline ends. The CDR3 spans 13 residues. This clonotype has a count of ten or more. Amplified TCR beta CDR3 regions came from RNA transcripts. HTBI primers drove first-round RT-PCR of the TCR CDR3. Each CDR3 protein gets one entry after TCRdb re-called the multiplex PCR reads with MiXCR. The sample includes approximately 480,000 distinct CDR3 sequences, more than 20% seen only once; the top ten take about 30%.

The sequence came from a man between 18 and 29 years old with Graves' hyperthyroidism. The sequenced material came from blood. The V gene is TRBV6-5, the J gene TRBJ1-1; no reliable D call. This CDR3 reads CASSYSQASEAFF. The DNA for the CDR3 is TGTGCCAGCAGTTACTCTCAGGCCTCTGAAGCTTTCTTT.